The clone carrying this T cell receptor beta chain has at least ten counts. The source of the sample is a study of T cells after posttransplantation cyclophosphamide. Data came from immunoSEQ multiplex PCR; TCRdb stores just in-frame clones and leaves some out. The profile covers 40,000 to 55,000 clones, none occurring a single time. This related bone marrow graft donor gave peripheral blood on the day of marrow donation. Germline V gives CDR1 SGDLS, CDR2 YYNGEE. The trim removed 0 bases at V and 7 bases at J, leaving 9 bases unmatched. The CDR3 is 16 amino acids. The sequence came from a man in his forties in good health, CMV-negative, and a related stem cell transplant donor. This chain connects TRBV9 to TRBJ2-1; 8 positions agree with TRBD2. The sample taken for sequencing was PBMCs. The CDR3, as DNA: TGTGCCAGCAGCGTAGAGACTAGCGCCACCCTAAATGAGCAGTTCTTC. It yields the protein CASSVETSATLNEQFF.